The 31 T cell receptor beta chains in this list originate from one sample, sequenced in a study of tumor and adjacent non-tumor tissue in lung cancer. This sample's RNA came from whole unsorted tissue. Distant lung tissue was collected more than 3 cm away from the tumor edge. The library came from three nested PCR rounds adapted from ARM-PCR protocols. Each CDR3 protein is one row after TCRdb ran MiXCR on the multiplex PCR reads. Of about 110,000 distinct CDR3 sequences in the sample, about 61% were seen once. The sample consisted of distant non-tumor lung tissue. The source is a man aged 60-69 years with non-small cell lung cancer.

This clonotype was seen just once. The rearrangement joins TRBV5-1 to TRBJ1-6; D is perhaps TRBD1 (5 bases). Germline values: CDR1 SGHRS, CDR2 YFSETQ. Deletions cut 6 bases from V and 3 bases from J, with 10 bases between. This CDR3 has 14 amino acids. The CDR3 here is CASTYDSYNSPLHF. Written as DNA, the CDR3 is TGCGCCAGCACATATGACAGCTATAATTCACCCCTCCACTTT.

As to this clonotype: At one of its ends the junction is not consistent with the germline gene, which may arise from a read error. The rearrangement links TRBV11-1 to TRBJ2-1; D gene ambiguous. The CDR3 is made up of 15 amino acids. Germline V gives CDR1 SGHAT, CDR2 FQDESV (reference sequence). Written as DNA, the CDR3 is TGTACCAGCAGTCGTCGGACCGGCTCCTTCAATGAGCAATTCTTC. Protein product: CTSSRRTGSFNEQFF. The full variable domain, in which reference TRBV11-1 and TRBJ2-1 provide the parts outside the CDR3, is EAEVAQSPRYKITEKSQAVAFWCDPISGHATLYWYRQILGQGPELLVQFQDESVVDDSQLPKDRFSAERLKGVDSTLKIQPAELGDSAMYLCTSSRRTGSFNEQFFGPGTRLTVL.

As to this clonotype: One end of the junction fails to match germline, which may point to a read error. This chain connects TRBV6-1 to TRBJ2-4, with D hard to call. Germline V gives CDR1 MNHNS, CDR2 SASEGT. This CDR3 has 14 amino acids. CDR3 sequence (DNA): TGTGACAGCAGAAGTACCCTAACCAAAAACATTCAGTACTTC. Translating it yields CDSRSTLTKNIQYF.

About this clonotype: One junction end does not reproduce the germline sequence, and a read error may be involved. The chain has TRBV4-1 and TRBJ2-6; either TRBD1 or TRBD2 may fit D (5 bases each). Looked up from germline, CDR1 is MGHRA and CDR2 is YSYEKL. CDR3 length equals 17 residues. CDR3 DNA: TGCGCCTGCAGCCAGGCTACTGCCAGCTCTGGGACCAACGTCCTAACTTTC. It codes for CACSQATASSGTNVLTF.

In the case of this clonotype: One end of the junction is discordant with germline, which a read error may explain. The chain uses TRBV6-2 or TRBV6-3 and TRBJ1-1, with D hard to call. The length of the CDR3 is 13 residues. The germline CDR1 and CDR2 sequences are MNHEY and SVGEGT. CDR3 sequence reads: CVSTNTMNTETFF. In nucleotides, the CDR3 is TGTGTCAGCACGAACACCATGAACACTGAAACTTTCTTT.

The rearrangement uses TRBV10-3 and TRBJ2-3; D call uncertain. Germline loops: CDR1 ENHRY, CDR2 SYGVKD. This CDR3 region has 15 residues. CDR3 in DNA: TGTGACATTAGTGGCGCAGGCACTAGCACAGATACGCAGTATTTT. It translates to CDISGAGTSTDTQYF.

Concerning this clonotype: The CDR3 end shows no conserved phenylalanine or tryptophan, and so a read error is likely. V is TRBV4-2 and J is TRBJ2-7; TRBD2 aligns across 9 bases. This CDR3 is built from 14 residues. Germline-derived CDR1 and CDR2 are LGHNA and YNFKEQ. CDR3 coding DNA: TGTGCCAGTAGCCGGGGACTAGCCGGTTACGAGCAGTACTCC. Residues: CASSRGLAGYEQYS.

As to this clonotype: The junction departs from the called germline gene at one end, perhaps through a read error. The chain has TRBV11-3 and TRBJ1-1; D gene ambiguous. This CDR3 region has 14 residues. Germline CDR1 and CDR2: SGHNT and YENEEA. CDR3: CVSSSGSGGTEAFF. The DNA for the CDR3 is TGTGTCAGCAGCTCTGGTAGCGGCGGCACTGAAGCTTTCTTT.

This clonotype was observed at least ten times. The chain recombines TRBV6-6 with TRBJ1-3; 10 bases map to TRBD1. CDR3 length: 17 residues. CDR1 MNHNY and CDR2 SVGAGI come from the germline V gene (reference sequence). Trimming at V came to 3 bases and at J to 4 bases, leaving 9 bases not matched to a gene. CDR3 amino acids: CASSYPGQGISGNTIYF. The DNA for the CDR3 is TGTGCCAGCAGTTATCCGGGACAGGGGATCAGCGGAAACACCATATATTTT.

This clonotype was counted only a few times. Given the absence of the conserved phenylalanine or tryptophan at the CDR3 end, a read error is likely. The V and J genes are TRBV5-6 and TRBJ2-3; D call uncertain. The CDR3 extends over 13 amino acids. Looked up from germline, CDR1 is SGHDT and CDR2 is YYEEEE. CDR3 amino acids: CASGLPSTDTQYL. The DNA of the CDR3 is TGTGCCAGCGGCTTGCCTAGCACAGATACGCAGTATCTT.

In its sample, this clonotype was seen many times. CDR3 protein: CASSPTGLLGYEQYF. CDR3 nucleotides: TGTGCCAGCAGTCCTACAGGGTTACTTGGATACGAGCAGTACTTC. The chain is built from TRBV28 and TRBJ2-7; tentative D call: TRBD1 (6 bases). Germline V CDR1 and CDR2: MDHEN, SYDVKM. The V gene lost 5 bases and the J gene lost 4 bases, with 18 bases spanning the gap. CDR3 length equals 15 residues. Variable domain in full (rest from reference TRBV28 and TRBJ2-7): DVKVTQSSRYLVKRTGEKVFLECVQDMDHENMFWYRQDPGLGLRLIYFSYDVKMKEKGDIPEGYSVSREKKERFSLILESASTNQTSMYLCASSPTGLLGYEQYFGPGTRLTVT.

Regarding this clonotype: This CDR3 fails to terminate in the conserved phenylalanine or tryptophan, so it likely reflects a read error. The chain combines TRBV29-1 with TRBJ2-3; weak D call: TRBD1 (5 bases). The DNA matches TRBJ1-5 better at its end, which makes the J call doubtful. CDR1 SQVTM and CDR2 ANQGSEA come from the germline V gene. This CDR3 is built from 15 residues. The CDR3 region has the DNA TGCAGCGTGCAAGGGACTAGCGGAAACACAGATATGCAGCATTTG. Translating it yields CSVQGTSGNTDMQHL.

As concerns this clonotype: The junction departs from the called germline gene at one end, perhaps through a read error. The CDR3 protein is CASSRGGSSGVNILTF. In DNA form, the CDR3 reads TGTGCCAGCAGTAGGGGGGGAAGCTCTGGGGTCAACATCCTGACTTTC. V gene TRBV6-5 combines with J gene TRBJ2-6; a possible D gene is TRBD2 (7 bases). Per germline, CDR1 MNHEY and CDR2 SVGAGI. The CDR3 length is 16 residues.

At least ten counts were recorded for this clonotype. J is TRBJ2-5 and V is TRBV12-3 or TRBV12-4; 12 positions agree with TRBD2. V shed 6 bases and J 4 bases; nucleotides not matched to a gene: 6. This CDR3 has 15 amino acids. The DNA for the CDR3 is TGTGCCAGCAGCCGACTAGCGGGAGCCGGAGAGACCCAGTACTTC. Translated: CASSRLAGAGETQYF.

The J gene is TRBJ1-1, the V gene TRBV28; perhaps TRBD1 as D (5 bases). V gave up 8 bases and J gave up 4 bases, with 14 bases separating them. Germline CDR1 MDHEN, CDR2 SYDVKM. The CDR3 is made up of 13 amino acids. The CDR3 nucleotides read TGTGCCAGCGGGGAACAGGACGGCACTGAAGCTTTCTTT. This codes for CASGEQDGTEAFF.

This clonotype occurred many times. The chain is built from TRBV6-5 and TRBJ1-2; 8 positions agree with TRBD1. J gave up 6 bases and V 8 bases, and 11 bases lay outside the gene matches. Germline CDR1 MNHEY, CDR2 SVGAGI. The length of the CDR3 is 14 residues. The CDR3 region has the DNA TGTGCCAGCTTTGGACAGGGTCAGGGCCATGGCTACACCTTC. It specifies CASFGQGQGHGYTF.

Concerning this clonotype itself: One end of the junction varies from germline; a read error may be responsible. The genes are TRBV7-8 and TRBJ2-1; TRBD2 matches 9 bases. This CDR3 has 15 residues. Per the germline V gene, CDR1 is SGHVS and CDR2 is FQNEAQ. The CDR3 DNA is TGTGCCAGCAGCGCAGGACTAGCGAACAACAATGAGCAATTCTTC. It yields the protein CASSAGLANNNEQFF.

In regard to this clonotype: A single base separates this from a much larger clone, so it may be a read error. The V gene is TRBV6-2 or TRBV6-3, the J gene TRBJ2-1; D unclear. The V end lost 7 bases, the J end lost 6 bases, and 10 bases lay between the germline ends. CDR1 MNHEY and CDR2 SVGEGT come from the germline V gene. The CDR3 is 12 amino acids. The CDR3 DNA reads TGTGCCAGCACCCACCAGACCAATGAGCAGTTCTTC. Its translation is CASTHQTNEQFF.

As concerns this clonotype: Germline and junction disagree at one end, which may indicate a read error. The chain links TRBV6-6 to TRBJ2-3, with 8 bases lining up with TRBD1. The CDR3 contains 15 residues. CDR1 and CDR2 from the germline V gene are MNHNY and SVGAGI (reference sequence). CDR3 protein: CASSTGTGSIDTQYF. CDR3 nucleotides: TGTGCTAGCAGTACTGGGACAGGCAGCATAGATACGCAGTATTTT.

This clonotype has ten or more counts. CDR3 coding DNA: TGCGCCAGCAGCTTGCCTAGCGGGTTCTACAATGAGCAGTTCTTC. Its protein product is CASSLPSGFYNEQFF. This chain links TRBV5-1 with TRBJ2-1; 8 bases map to TRBD2. The length of the CDR3 is 15 residues. The trim removed 1 base at V and 3 bases at J, leaving 3 bases unmatched. The germline V gene has CDR1 SGHRS and CDR2 YFSETQ.

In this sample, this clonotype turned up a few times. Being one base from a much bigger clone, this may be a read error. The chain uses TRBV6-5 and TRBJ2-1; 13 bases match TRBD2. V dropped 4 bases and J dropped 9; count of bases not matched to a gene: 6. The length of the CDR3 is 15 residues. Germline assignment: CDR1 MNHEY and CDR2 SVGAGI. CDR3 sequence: CASSLGLAGTFEQFF. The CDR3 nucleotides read TGTGCCAGCAGTTTGGGACTAGCGGGAACTTTTGAGCAGTTCTTC.

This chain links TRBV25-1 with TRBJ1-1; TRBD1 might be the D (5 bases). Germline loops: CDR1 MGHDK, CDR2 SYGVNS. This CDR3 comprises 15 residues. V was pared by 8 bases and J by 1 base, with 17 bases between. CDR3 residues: CASRGSRSQNTEAFF. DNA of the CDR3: TGTGCCAGCCGGGGGAGTAGGAGCCAGAACACTGAAGCTTTCTTT.

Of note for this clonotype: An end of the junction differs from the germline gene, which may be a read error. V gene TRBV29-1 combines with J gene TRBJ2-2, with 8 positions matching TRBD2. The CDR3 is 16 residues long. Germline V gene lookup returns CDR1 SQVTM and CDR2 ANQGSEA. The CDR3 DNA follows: TGCAGCGTGCACGGGACTAGGGGAACGAACATCGGGGAGCTGTTTTTT. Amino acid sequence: CSVHGTRGTNIGELFF.

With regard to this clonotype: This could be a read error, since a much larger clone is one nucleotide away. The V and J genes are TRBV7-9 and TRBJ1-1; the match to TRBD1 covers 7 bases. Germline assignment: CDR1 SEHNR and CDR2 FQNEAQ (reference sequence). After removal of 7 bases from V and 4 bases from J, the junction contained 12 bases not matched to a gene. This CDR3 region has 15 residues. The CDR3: CASTSVGGLGTEAFF. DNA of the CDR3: TGTGCCAGCACCTCCGTAGGGGGCCTCGGCACTGAAGCTTTCTTT.

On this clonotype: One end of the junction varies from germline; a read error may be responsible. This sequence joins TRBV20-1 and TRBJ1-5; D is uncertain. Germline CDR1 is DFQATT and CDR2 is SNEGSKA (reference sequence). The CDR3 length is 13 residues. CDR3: CSARKTINQSQHF. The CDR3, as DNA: TGCAGTGCTAGGAAGACAATCAATCAGTCCCAGCATTTT.

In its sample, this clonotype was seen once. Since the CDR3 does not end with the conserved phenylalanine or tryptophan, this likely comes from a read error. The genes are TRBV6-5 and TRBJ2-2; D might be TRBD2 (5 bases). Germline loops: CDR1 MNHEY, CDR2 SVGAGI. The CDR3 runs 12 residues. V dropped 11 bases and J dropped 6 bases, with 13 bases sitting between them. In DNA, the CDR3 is TGTGCCCCTATTGCGGGCGCCGGGGAGCTGTTTTCT. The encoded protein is CAPIAGAGELFS.

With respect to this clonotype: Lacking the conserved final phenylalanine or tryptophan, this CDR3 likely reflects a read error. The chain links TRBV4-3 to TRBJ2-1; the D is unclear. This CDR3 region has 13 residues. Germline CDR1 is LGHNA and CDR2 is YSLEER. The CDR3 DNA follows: TGCTCCAGCAGCCAAGATCGTTGGAATGAGCAGTTCCTC. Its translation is CSSSQDRWNEQFL.

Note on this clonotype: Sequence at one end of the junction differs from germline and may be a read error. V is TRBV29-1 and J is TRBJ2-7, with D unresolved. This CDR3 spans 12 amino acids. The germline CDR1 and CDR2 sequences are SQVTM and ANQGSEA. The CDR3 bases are TGCAGCCTTGATCTGGGGTCGGACGAGCAGTACTTC. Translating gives CSLDLGSDEQYF.

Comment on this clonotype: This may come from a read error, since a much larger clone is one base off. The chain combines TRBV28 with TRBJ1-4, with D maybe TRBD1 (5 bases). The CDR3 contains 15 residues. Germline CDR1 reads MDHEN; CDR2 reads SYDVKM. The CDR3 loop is CASRLSQGLNEKLFF. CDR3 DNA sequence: TGTGCCAGCAGATTATCGCAGGGACTAAATGAAAAACTGTTTTTT.

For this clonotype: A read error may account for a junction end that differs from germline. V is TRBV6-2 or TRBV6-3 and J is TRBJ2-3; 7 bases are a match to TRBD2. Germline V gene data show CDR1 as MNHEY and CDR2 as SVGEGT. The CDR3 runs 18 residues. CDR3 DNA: TGTGCCAGCAGTCACTCTCGGGAGGTCGGTCCCAGCACAGATACGCAGTATTTT. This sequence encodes CASSHSREVGPSTDTQYF.

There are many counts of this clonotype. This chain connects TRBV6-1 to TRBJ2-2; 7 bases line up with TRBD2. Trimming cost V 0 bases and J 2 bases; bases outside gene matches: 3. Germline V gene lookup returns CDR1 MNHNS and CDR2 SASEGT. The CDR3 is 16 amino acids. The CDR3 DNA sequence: TGTGCCAGCAGTGAAGCGGGGGGGAAAAACACCGGGGAGCTGTTTTTT. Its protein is CASSEAGGKNTGELFF.